This T cell receptor (beta chain) was sequenced for a study of blood T cell repertoires in COVID-19. Study as a whole: Acute-phase and convalescent COVID-19 samples originated in the United States, Italy and Spain. PBMCs, B-cell-depleted T cells, or T cells provided the cDNA or gDNA that made up the material.

In the original processing: The authors estimated nucleated cell counts from reference gene primer amplification. Measured with immunoSEQ multiplex PCR; TCRdb has only the in-frame clones, and not every one. V, J and clone size reflect that table, while D and trimming were determined from the DNA. This table holds about 71,000 clones, 65% to 80% found once. The CDR3 covers 16 residues. Between the trimmed V and J ends, which lost 4 bases and 0 bases, there was a span of 12 bases. Germline CDR1 and CDR2: MNHEY and SVGAGI. The clonotype originates from an elderly woman with active or convalescent COVID-19. Material: peripheral blood. The J gene is TRBJ2-2, the V gene TRBV6-5; D call uncertain. The chain's CDR3 is CASSSYRYSNTGELFF. In DNA form, the CDR3 reads TGTGCCAGCAGTTCCTACAGATACTCGAACACCGGGGAGCTGTTTTTT.